This TCR beta chain came from a study of blood T cells in healthy people across ages. Study-level points and caveats: Estimates of diversity drawn from one million T cells were considered underestimates. It was the long-lived donors that had more naive CD4+ cells and higher diversity than aged donors.

The second PCR ran about 6 to 12 cycles with a sample-barcoded 5' primer and J-beta primers. Sequencing of every sample gave 2.5 million or more CDR3-containing paired-end reads. TCRdb called the 5' RACE reads again in MiXCR, with one record for every CDR3 protein. The repertoire holds roughly 800,000 distinct CDR3 sequences, more than 45% seen once, with approximately 23% in the top ten. Germline V CDR1 and CDR2: SGHTA, FQGNSA. CDR3 length: 12 amino acids. Trimming took off 1 base at V and 7 bases at J, with 5 bases between the two ends. A note on this clonotype: Its antigen is unidentified.

This TCR was sampled from a man aged 25-45 years in good health. This sequence joins TRBV7-2 and TRBJ2-1; D is ambiguous. The sequencing input was blood. This CDR3 reads CTSSLGGNEQFF. CDR3 coding DNA: TGTACCAGCAGCTTAGGGGGAAATGAGCAGTTCTTC.